This entry is about one T cell receptor beta chain. The sample comes from a study of patients and donors after allogeneic stem cell transplantation. TCRdb called the RT-PCR reads again in MiXCR, with one record for every CDR3 protein. The table shows some 200,000 distinct CDR3 sequences, with less than 45% occurring only once. The CDR3 has 19 amino acids. Germline V gene data show CDR1 as MDHEN and CDR2 as SYDVKM. J gave up 3 bases and V 3 bases, and 14 bases lay outside the gene matches. The sequenced sample consisted of blood, either unsorted or a sorted T cell fraction (not recorded which). The TCR sequence derives from a human donor who was either an allogeneic HSCT recipient or a stem cell or donor lymphocyte infusion donor (not recorded which). It is not recorded whose cells these are; they may come from a transplant donor. This chain connects TRBV28 to TRBJ1-1; 12 bases fit TRBD1. CDR3 residues: CASSFPSRDRGQEDTEAFF. CDR3 DNA: TGTGCCAGCAGTTTTCCATCCAGGGACAGGGGGCAGGAGGACACTGAAGCTTTCTTT. The entire variable domain, with the rest obtained from reference TRBV28 and TRBJ1-1, is as follows: DVKVTQSSRYLVKRTGEKVFLECVQDMDHENMFWYRQDPGLGLRLIYFSYDVKMKEKGDIPEGYSVSREKKERFSLILESASTNQTSMYLCASSFPSRDRGQEDTEAFFGQGTRLTVV.